The rows below give T cell receptor beta chains drawn from one sample of a study of a mutant IDH1 vaccine in newly diagnosed glioma. TCRdb keeps only in-frame clones here, not all; method: immunoSEQ multiplex PCR. The data show 50,000 or so clones, 70% to 90% seen once. The material sequenced was PBMCs, taken from a glioma patient treated with radiotherapy, temozolomide or both. The receptors derive from a man aged 35 to 55 with glioma. CDR3s include the opening cysteine and the closing phenylalanine or tryptophan. The order of the fields is clone size, V gene, D gene, CDR3 length, J gene, CDR3 protein, CDR3 DNA. D genes are given only for firm matches. Clone size is stated in some rows and not others, as once, few, many or a class when expanded.

size: -; V: TRBV28; D: TRBD1; length: 16; J: TRBJ1-5; CDR3: CASRLGTGGRGQPQHF; DNA: TGTGCCAGCAGGCTGGGGACAGGGGGCAGAGGTCAGCCCCAGCATTTT
size: -; V: TRBV9; D: TRBD2; length: 15; J: TRBJ2-1; CDR3: CASSVDPAGVNEQFF; DNA: TGTGCCAGCAGCGTAGATCCAGCGGGAGTGAATGAGCAGTTCTTC
size: -; V: TRBV18; D: -; length: 15; J: TRBJ2-3; CDR3: CASSPNEGPTDTQYF; DNA: TGTGCCAGCTCACCTAATGAGGGGCCCACAGATACGCAGTATTTT
size: -; V: TRBV7-9; D: TRBD2; length: 15; J: TRBJ2-7; CDR3: CASSFKAGVSSEQYF; DNA: TGTGCCAGCAGCTTCAAAGCGGGAGTCTCATCCGAGCAGTACTTC
size: -; V: TRBV9; D: TRBD1; length: 14; J: TRBJ2-7; CDR3: CASSFGQGGREQYF; DNA: TGTGCCAGCAGCTTCGGACAGGGGGGGCGCGAGCAGTACTTC
size: -; V: TRBV5-1; D: -; length: 14; J: TRBJ1-2; CDR3: CASSPDKGNYGYTF; DNA: TGCGCCAGCAGCCCGGACAAGGGAAACTATGGCTACACCTTC
size: -; V: TRBV14; D: -; length: 14; J: TRBJ1-4; CDR3: CASSQERGSEKLFF; DNA: TGTGCCAGCAGCCAAGAGAGGGGGTCTGAAAAACTGTTTTTT
size: -; V: TRBV27; D: -; length: 14; J: TRBJ1-5; CDR3: CASKVQGSNQPQHF; DNA: TGTGCCAGCAAGGTCCAGGGGAGCAATCAGCCCCAGCATTTT
size: -; V: TRBV28; D: TRBD1; length: 14; J: TRBJ2-7; CDR3: CASSLGTGNYEQYF; DNA: TGTGCCAGCAGTTTGGGGACAGGGAACTACGAGCAGTACTTC
size: few; V: TRBV2; D: -; length: 15; J: TRBJ2-1; CDR3: CASSEQGSSYNEQFF; DNA: TGTGCCAGCAGTGAACAGGGTAGCTCCTACAATGAGCAGTTCTTC
size: -; V: TRBV7-3; D: -; length: 16; J: TRBJ2-7; CDR3: CASRSDLPGTIGEQYF; DNA: TGTGCCAGCAGATCGGACTTGCCGGGCACCATAGGCGAGCAGTACTTC
size: -; V: TRBV6-5; D: -; length: 15; J: TRBJ2-4; CDR3: CASSSDSSGGNIQYF; DNA: TGTGCCAGCAGCTCCGACTCCTCCGGGGGAAACATTCAGTACTTC
size: -; V: TRBV5-1; D: TRBD2; length: 17; J: TRBJ2-1; CDR3: CASSLELAGGRGNEQFF; DNA: TGCGCCAGCAGCTTGGAACTAGCGGGAGGGCGGGGAAATGAGCAGTTCTTC